Reported below is one T cell receptor (beta chain). Its matching antigen is unknown. An end of the junction does not agree with germline; a read error may underlie this. This entry belongs to a study of T cells in Graves' hyperthyroidism and ophthalmopathy. Ophthalmopathy cases scored 3 or more on the Clinical Activity Score and 4 or more on NOSPECS grade, with duration below 3 months. Around 10 ml fresh peripheral blood yielded the PBMCs. Findings of the study overall: A median roughly 6.6 months before onset, the model predicted ophthalmopathy.

The CDR3 runs to 13 residues. Germline V gene lookup returns CDR1 SGHTA and CDR2 FQGNSA. RNA transcripts provided the source from which TCR beta CDR3 regions were amplified. HTBI primers were employed in a first-round RT-PCR of the TCR CDR3. From the multiplex PCR reads, TCRdb called clonotypes with MiXCR, one entry per CDR3 protein. The sample holds a few hundred thousand distinct CDR3 sequences, approximately 13% seen once. Sequenced sample: blood. This receptor was obtained from a woman in her 40s with Graves' ophthalmopathy. The chain couples TRBV7-2 to TRBJ2-5; D possibly uses TRBD1 or TRBD2 (6 bases each). The CDR3, as DNA: TGTGCCAGCGGGGGGCCCGGAAAAGAGACCCGGTACTTC. Translating it yields CASGGPGKETRYF.